This T cell receptor beta chain was retrieved from a study of cytomegalovirus exposure and HLA in healthy donors. Germline V CDR1 and CDR2: LGHNA, YNFKEQ. With 6 bases clipped from V and 3 bases from J, the junction kept 2 bases outside the gene matches. The CDR3 is made up of 14 amino acids. The PCR ran on 60 Vbeta and 13 Jbeta primers. The repertoire was sequenced with immunoSEQ multiplex PCR; TCRdb's copy has only in-frame clones and lacks some. The data contain 150,000 to 200,000 clones, approximately 65% of them singletons. V gene TRBV4-2 combines with J gene TRBJ2-5; 12 bases agree with TRBD2. The TCR was taken from a man aged 40-50 years in good health and CMV-seronegative. The sample was PBMCs. In nucleotides, the CDR3 is TGTGCCAGCAGTCGGACTAGCGGGGAAGAGACCCAGTACTTC. This translates into CASSRTSGEETQYF.